Given below is one T cell receptor beta chain in context. In the original workflow: Reference gene primer amplification in the assay estimated nucleated cell counts. Profiling relied on immunoSEQ multiplex PCR, and the TCRdb table lists in-frame clones only, not all of them. That table supplies the V and J calls and clone size; D and trimming were determined from the DNA. The sample has approximately 300,000 clones; approximately 82% are singletons. This specimen comes from a study of blood T cell repertoires in COVID-19. Looking at the study overall: Nucleic acid was either cDNA or gDNA, and it came from T cells, B-cell-depleted T cells, or PBMCs.

Germline V lookup: CDR1 SGHKS, CDR2 YYEKEE (reference sequence). The CDR3 runs 14 residues. Trimming removed 3 bases from V and 5 bases from J; junction bases left unmatched: 6. The sequencing input was peripheral blood. This rearrangement joins TRBV5-5 to TRBJ2-5, with TRBD1 identical over 8 bases. The receptor was isolated from a woman aged 50 to 65 with acute or convalescent COVID-19. In DNA, the CDR3 is TGTGCCAGCAGCTATGGACAGGGTGGCGAGACCCAGTACTTC. Its translation is CASSYGQGGETQYF.